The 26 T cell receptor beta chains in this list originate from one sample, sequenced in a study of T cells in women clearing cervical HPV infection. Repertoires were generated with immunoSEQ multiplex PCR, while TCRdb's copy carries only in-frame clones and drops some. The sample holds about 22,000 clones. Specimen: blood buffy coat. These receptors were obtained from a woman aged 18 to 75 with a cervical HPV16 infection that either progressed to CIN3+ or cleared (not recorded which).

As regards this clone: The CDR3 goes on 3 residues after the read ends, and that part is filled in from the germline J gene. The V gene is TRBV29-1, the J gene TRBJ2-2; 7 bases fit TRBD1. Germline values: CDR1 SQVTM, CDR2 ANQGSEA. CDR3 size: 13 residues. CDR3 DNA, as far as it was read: TGCAGCGGCAAAGGGGGCAATGGGGAAAAG. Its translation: CSGKGGNGEK. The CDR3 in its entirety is CSGKGGNGEKLFF.

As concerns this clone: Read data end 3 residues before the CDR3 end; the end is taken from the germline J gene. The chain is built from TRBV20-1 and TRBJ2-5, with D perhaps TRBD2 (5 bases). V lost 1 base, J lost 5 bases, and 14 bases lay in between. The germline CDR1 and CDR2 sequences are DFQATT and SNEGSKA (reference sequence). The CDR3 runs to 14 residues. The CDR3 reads CSARVDSAAETQYF. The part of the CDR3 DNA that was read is TGCAGTGCTAGAGTGGACTCCGCGGCGGAGACC.

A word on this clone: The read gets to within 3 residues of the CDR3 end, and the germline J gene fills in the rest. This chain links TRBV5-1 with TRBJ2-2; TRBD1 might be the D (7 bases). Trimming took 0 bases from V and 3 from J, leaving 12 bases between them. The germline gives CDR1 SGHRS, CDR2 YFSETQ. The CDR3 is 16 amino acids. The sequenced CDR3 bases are TGCGCCAGCAGCTTGGGTGGAGGGGGCTACACCGGGGAG. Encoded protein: CASSLGGGGYTGE. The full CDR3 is CASSLGGGGYTGELFF.

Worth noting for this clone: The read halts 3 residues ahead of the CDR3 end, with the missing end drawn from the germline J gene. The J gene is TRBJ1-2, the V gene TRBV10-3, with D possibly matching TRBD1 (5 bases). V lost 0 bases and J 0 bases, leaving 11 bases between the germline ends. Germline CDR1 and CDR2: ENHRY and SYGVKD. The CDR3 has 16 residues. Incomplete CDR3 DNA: TGTGCCATCAGTGAGTCCACCCAGGGAGCTAACTATGGC. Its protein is CAISESTQGANYG. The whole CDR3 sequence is CAISESTQGANYGYTF.

CDR3 sequence: CASSREGVGTEAFF. CDR3 bases read: TGTGCCAGTAGTAGGGAAGGGGTGGGCACTGAA. V usage is TRBV19 and J usage is TRBJ1-1, with D maybe TRBD1 (5 bases). Coverage ceases 3 residues before the CDR3 finishes, and the germline J gene fills in the end. Per the germline V gene, CDR1 is LNHDA and CDR2 is SQIVND (reference sequence). Trimming removed 4 bases at V and 4 bases at J, with 13 bases between. CDR3 length equals 14 residues. The complete variable domain, with remaining parts taken from reference TRBV19 and TRBJ1-1, reads DGGITQSPKYLFRKEGQNVTLSCEQNLNHDAMYWYRQDPGQGLRLIYYSQIVNDFQKGDIAEGYSVSREKKESFPLTVTSAQKNPTAFYLCASSREGVGTEAFFGQGTRLTVV.

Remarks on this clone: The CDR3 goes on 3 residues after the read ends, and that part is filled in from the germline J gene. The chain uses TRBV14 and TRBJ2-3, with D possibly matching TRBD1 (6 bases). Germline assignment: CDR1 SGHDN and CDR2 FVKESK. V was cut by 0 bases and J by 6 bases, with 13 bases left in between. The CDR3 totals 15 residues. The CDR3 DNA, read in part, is TGTGCCAGCAGCCAAGATCCAGGGGTCGGGGATACG. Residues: CASSQDPGVGDT. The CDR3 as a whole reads CASSQDPGVGDTQYF.

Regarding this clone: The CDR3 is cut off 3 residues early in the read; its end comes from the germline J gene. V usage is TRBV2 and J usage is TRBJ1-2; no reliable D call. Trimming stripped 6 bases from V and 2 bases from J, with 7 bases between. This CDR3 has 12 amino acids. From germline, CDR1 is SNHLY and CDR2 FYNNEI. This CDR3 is CASRRSNYGYTF. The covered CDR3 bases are TGTGCCAGCAGACGGTCGAACTATGGC.

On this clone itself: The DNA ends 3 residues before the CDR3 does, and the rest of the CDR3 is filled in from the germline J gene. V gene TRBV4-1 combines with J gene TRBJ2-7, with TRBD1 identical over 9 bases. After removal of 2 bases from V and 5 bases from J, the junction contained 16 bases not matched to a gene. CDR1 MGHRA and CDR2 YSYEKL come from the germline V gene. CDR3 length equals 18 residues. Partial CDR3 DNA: TGCGCCAGCAGCCAACAAAGGGAAACCGGGACAGGGTCGCACGAG. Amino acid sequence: CASSQQRETGTGSHE. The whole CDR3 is CASSQQRETGTGSHEQYF.

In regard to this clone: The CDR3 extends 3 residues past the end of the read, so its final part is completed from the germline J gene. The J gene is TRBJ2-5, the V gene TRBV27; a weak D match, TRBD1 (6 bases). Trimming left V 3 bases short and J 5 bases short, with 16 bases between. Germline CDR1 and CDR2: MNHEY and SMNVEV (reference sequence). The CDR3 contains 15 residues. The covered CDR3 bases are TGTGCCAGCAGTTTTACAGGGTTCTCGAGGGAGACC. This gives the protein CASSFTGFSRET. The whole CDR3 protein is CASSFTGFSRETQYF.

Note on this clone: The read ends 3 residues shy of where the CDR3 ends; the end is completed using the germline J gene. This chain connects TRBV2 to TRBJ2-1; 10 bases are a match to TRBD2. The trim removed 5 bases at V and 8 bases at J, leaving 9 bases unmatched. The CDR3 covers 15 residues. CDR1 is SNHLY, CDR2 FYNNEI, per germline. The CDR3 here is CASSRILAGVDEQFF. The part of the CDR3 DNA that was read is TGTGCCAGCAGTAGGATTCTAGCGGGAGTTGATGAG.

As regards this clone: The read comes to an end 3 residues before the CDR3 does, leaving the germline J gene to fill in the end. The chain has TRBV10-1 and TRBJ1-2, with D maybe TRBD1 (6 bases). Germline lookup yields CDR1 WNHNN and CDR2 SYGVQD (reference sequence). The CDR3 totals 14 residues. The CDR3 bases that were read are TGCGCCAGCAGTGAGTCAGCCAGGGGATACGAC. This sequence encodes CASSESARGYD. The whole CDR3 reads CASSESARGYDYTF.

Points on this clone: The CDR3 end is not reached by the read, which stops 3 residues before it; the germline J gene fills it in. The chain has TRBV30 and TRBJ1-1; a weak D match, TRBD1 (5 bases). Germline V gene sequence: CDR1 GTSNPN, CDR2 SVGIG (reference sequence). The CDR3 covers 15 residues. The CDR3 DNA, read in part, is TGTGCCTGGACGGCTCAAGGCGGGGCACAAGAGACA. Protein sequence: CAWTAQGGAQET. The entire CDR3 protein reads CAWTAQGGAQETAFF.

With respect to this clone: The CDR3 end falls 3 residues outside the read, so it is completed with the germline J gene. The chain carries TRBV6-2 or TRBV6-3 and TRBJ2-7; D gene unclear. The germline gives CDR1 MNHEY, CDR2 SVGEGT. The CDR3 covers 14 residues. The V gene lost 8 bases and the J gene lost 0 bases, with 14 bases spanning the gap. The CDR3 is CASAIPPSSYEQYF. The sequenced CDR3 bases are TGTGCCAGCGCTATCCCCCCGAGCTCCTACGAG.

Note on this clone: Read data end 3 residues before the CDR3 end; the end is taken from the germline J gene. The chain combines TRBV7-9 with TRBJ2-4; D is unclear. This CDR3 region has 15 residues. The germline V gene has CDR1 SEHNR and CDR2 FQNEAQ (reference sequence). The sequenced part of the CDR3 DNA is TGTGCCAGCAGCTTAGATATTGCGGTGAACTATGGT. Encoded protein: CASSLDIAVNYG. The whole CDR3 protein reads CASSLDIAVNYGQYF.

Incomplete CDR3 DNA: TGTGCCAGCAGTGGACAGGGGCCCCAAGAGACC. It specifies CASSGQGPQET. The whole CDR3 sequence is CASSGQGPQETQYF. This chain links TRBV2 with TRBJ2-5; 8 bases agree with TRBD1. The read ends 3 residues early relative to the CDR3; the germline J gene fills the gap. V shed 4 bases, J shed 1 base, and the junction held 2 bases outside the gene matches. Germline V lookup: CDR1 SNHLY, CDR2 FYNNEI. The CDR3 is 14 amino acids.

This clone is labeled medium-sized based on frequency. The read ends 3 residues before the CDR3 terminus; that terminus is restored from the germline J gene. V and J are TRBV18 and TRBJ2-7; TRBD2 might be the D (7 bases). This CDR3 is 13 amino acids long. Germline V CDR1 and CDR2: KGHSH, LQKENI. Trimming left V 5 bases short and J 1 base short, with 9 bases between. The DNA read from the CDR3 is TGTGCCAGCTCAGGGAGGGGGTCCTACGAG. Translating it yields CASSGRGSYE. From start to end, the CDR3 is CASSGRGSYEQYF.

The CDR3 region is CASSLQAGTSTDTQYF. The DNA read from the CDR3 is TGTGCCAGCAGTTTACAAGCGGGCACAAGCACAGATACG. The rearrangement joins TRBV28 to TRBJ2-3; tentative D call: TRBD2 (6 bases). The read terminates 3 residues ahead of where the CDR3 ends, so the germline J gene completes it. This CDR3 is built from 16 residues. Trimming left V 2 bases short and J 0 bases short, with 12 bases between. CDR1 and CDR2 from the germline V gene are MDHEN and SYDVKM.

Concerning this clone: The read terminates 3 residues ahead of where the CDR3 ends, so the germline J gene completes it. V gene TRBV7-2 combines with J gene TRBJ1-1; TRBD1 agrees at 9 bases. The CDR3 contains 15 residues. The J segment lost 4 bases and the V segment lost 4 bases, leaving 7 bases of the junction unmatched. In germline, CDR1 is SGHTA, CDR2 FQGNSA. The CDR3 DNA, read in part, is TGTGCCAGCAGCTACCAGACAGGGGGATTCACTGAA. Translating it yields CASSYQTGGFTE. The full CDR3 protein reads CASSYQTGGFTEAFF. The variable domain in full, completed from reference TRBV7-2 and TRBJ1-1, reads GAGVSQSPSNKVTEKGKDVELRCDPISGHTALYWYRQSLGQGLEFLIYFQGNSAPDKSGLPSDRFSAERTGGSVSTLTIQRTQQEDSAVYLCASSYQTGGFTEAFFGQGTRLTVV.

CDR3 residues: CASSPVLGLAGAGEDTQYF. The CDR3 DNA, read in part, is TGCGCCAGCAGCCCCGTCCTCGGACTAGCGGGGGCCGGGGAAGATACG. The chain uses TRBV5-1 and TRBJ2-3; 13 bases fit TRBD2. Sequencing ends 3 residues short of the CDR3 end; the germline J gene provides the rest. With 4 bases clipped from V and 5 bases from J, the junction kept 16 bases outside the gene matches. This CDR3 comprises 19 residues. From germline, CDR1 is SGHRS and CDR2 YFSETQ.

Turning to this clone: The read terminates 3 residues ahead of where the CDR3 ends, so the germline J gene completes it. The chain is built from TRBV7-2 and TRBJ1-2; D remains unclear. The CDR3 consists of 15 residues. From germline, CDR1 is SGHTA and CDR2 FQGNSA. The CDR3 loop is CASSFGREWTSSYTF. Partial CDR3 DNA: TGTGCCAGCAGCTTTGGTCGTGAGTGGACTTCAAGC.

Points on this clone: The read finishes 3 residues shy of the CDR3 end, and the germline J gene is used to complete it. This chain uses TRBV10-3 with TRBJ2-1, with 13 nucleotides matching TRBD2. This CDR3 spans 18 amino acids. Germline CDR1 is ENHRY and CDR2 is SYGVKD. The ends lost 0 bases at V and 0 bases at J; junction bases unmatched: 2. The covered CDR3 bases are TGTGCCATCAGTGAGTCGGGACTAGCGGGAAGCTCCTACAATGAG. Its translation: CAISESGLAGSSYNE. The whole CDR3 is CAISESGLAGSSYNEQFF.

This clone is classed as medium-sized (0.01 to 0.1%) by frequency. The CDR3 DNA, read in part, is TGTGCCAGCAGTGGGGGCAGGGGCGGATCGGAGACC. This translates into CASSGGRGGSET. The whole CDR3 protein is CASSGGRGGSETQYF. The genes are TRBV2 and TRBJ2-5; D possibly corresponds to TRBD1 (6 bases). The read ends 3 residues shy of where the CDR3 ends; the end is completed using the germline J gene. Trimming pared 4 bases from V and 5 bases from J, leaving 17 bases between. This CDR3 comprises 15 residues. From germline, CDR1 is SNHLY and CDR2 FYNNEI.

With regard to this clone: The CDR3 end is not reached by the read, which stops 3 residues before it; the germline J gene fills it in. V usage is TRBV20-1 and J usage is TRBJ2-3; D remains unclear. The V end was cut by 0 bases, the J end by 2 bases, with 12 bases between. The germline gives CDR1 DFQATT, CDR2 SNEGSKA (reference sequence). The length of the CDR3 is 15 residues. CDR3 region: CSARDSYIITDTQYF. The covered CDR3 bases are TGCAGTGCTAGAGATTCGTACATCATCACAGATACG.

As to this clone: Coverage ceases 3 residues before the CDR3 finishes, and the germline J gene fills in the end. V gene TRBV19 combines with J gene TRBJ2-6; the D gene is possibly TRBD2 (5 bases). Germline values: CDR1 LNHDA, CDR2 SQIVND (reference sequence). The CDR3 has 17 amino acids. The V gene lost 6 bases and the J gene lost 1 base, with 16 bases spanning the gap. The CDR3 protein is CASSPTGKLSGANVLTF. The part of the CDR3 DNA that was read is TGTGCCAGTAGCCCGACGGGGAAACTATCTGGGGCCAACGTC.

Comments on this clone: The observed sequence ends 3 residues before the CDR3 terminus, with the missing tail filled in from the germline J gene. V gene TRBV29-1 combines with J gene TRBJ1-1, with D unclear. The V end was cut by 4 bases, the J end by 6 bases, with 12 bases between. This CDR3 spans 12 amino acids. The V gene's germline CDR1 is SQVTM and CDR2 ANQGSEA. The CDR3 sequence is CSVVPPDSEAFF. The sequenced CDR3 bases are TGCAGCGTTGTGCCCCCTGACTCTGAA.

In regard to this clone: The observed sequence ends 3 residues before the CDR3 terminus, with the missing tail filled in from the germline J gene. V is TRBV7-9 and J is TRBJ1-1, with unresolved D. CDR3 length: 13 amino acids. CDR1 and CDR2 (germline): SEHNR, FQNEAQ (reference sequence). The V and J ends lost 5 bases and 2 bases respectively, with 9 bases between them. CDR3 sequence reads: CASSNQVNTEAFF. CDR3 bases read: TGTGCCAGCAGCAACCAGGTTAACACTGAA.